Following are 11 T cell receptor beta chains from one sample sequenced in a study of blood T cell repertoires in COVID-19. Repertoires were generated with immunoSEQ multiplex PCR, while TCRdb's copy carries only in-frame clones and drops some. The sample consists of 400,000 or so clones, about 87% of them appearing once. The sample taken for sequencing was PBMCs or T cells enriched from blood (not recorded which). Receptor source: a man aged 35-49 years in a cohort exposed to, infected with or recovered from COVID-19 (not recorded which).

This clone was seen a few times. The rearrangement joins TRBV5-1 to TRBJ1-2; 11 nucleotides line up with TRBD1. The CDR3 consists of 16 residues. Germline V gene sequence: CDR1 SGHRS, CDR2 YFSETQ. The V and J ends lost 3 bases and 3 bases, in that order; junction bases with no gene match: 7. Written as DNA, the CDR3 is TGCGCCAGCAGCTCGCCGGGGACAGGGGGGTACTATGGCTACACCTTC. Translating gives CASSSPGTGGYYGYTF.

The chain joins TRBV21-1 to TRBJ1-3; the D call in the table, TRBD1, was not verified against the DNA. TRBV21-1 is noted as a pseudogene. The CDR3 spans 16 residues. This CDR3 is CASSKNRLLSGNTIYF. As DNA, the CDR3 is TGTGCCAGCAGCAAGAACAGGCTCCTCTCTGGAAACACCATATATTTT.

This clone was seen a single time. V is TRBV15 and J is TRBJ1-5; 8 nucleotides match TRBD1. Germline V gene lookup returns CDR1 LNHNV and CDR2 YYDKDF (reference sequence). The CDR3 is 16 residues long. V shed 0 bases and J 7 bases; nucleotides not matched to a gene: 8. The CDR3 DNA reads TGTGCCACCAGCAGAGATCGACAGGGGATGACGCAGCCCCAGCATTTT. Its translation is CATSRDRQGMTQPQHF.

With respect to this clone: Relative to the germline gene, one junction end is altered; a read error may explain this. The chain is built from TRBV19 and TRBJ2-1, with TRBD2 matching 11 bases. This CDR3 region has 15 residues. CDR1 is LNHDA, CDR2 SQIVND, per germline (reference sequence). The CDR3 loop is CASSIAGGRGNEQFF. Here the CDR3 DNA reads TGTGCCAGTAGCATAGCGGGAGGGAGAGGGAATGAGCAGTTCTTC.

V and J are TRBV10-1 and TRBJ2-2, with 7 bases aligning to TRBD2. The germline V gene has CDR1 WNHNN and CDR2 SYGVQD (reference sequence). CDR3 length: 14 amino acids. V gave up 4 bases and J gave up 8 bases; unmatched junction bases: 7. CDR3 nucleotide sequence: TGCGCCAGCAGTGGGCTAGCGGTCGCTGGGGAGCTGTTTTTT. This gives the protein CASSGLAVAGELFF.

This rearrangement joins TRBV5-4 to TRBJ1-2; 10 bases agree with TRBD1. V lost 4 bases, J lost 6 bases, and 6 bases stayed unmatched. There are 14 residues in the CDR3. Per the germline V gene, CDR1 is SGHNT and CDR2 is YYREEE (reference sequence). In DNA, the CDR3 is TGTGCCAGCAGCAGAGGGGGACAGGGGCATGGCTACACCTTC. This sequence encodes CASSRGGQGHGYTF.

This clone was seen just once. The chain couples TRBV27 to TRBJ1-5; 8 bases agree with TRBD1. Unmatched junction bases numbered 2, after V lost 6 bases and J lost 1 base. The CDR3 consists of 14 residues. Germline CDR1 MNHEY, CDR2 SMNVEV (reference sequence). CDR3: CASSRDRSNQPQHF. CDR3 nucleotide sequence: TGTGCCAGCAGCCGGGACAGGAGCAATCAGCCCCAGCATTTT.

This chain connects TRBV7-3 to TRBJ2-1; D is possibly TRBD2 (6 bases). Trimming pared 2 bases from V and 3 bases from J, leaving 8 bases between. This CDR3 is built from 14 residues. Per germline, CDR1 SGHTA and CDR2 FQGTGA. CDR3 residues: CASSLGGNYNEQFF. CDR3 coding DNA: TGTGCCAGCAGCTTAGGCGGGAACTACAATGAGCAGTTCTTC.

The chain couples TRBV6-5 to TRBJ1-4; D might be TRBD1 (6 bases). Deletions cut 6 bases from V and 8 bases from J, with 13 bases between. The CDR3 spans 13 residues. The germline CDR1 and CDR2 sequences are MNHEY and SVGAGI. CDR3 coding DNA: TGTGCCAGCAGCCAGGGGTCGAGGGAAAAACTGTTTTTT. Its translation is CASSQGSREKLFF.

The chain joins TRBV27 to TRBJ2-1; 8 nucleotides align to TRBD1. This CDR3 spans 14 amino acids. Looked up from germline, CDR1 is MNHEY and CDR2 is SMNVEV (reference sequence). The trim removed 8 bases at V and 5 bases at J, leaving 8 bases unmatched. The CDR3 DNA reads TGTGCCAGCGTGCGGACAGGGCTTCACAATGAGCAGTTCTTC. Protein sequence: CASVRTGLHNEQFF.

This chain links TRBV6-1 with TRBJ2-7, with 10 positions matching TRBD1. With 6 bases clipped from V and 1 base from J, the junction kept 9 bases outside the gene matches. Germline V lookup: CDR1 MNHNS, CDR2 SASEGT. This CDR3 region has 16 residues. CDR3 nucleotide sequence: TGTGCCAGCAGGGAAACTGACAGGGGGCAATCCTACGAGCAGTACTTC. Its translation: CASRETDRGQSYEQYF.